These T cell receptor beta chains were read from a single sample in a study of cytomegalovirus exposure and HLA in healthy donors. Repertoires were generated with immunoSEQ multiplex PCR, while TCRdb's copy carries only in-frame clones and drops some. This sample has fewer than 100,000 clones, with roughly 73% found just once. Material for sequencing was PBMCs. All receptors come from a male donor in good health and CMV-seropositive. The CDR3 runs from the conserved cysteine through the conserved F or W. Fields, in order: CDR3 DNA, CDR3 protein, D gene, J gene, V gene, clone size. The D gene is left open where the match is weak. Only part of the rows carry a size: once, few, many, or a class if the clone is expanded.

TGTGCCTGGCGTCTGACAGGGGGATTCAATGAGCAGTTCTTC CAWRLTGGFNEQFF TRBD1 TRBJ2-1 TRBV30 -
TGTGCCAGTACTGAATGGACGGCGGGGGGTAGTGAAGCTTTCTTT CASTEWTAGGSEAFF - TRBJ1-1 TRBV19 -
TGTGCCAGCAGCTCATGGCCCCTCAGTACGAGGGAGACCCAGTACTTC CASSSWPLSTRETQYF - TRBJ2-5 TRBV7-2 -
TGTGCCAGCAGCCAGGGAACAGCTAACTATGGCTACACCTTC CASSQGTANYGYTF - TRBJ1-2 TRBV28 -
TGTGCCAGTAGTATAGCTAGCGACTCAACCTACGAGCAGTACTTC CASSIASDSTYEQYF - TRBJ2-7 TRBV19 -
TGTGGCTACGCCGGGAGTGGAGAGACCCAGTACTTC CGYAGSGETQYF - TRBJ2-5 TRBV5-4 -
TGTGCCAGCAGCACGATTAGACAGGGTTTCTCACCCCTCCACTTT CASSTIRQGFSPLHF TRBD1 TRBJ1-6 TRBV28 once
TGTGCCAGTAGTCGGGACAGTGAGGTTGGGTCCTACGAGCAGTACTTC CASSRDSEVGSYEQYF TRBD1 TRBJ2-7 TRBV19 -
TGTGCCAGCAGCCCAGGGGTTCGACACGAGCAGTACTTC CASSPGVRHEQYF - TRBJ2-7 TRBV6-5 -
TGTGCCAGCTCATCTGGCGGTCCTAGCACAGATACGCAGTATTTT CASSSGGPSTDTQYF - TRBJ2-3 TRBV18 -
TGCGCCAGCAGCCCCCAGGGGGAGCCCTACGAGCAGTACTTC CASSPQGEPYEQYF TRBD1 TRBJ2-7 TRBV5-1 -
TGTGCCAGCAGCAAGGGACAGATTCAGCCCCAGCATTTT CASSKGQIQPQHF - TRBJ1-5 TRBV21-1 few
TGTGCCAGCCTCAAGCCAGGGGGCGTTCAGCCCCAGCATTTT CASLKPGGVQPQHF TRBD1 TRBJ1-5 TRBV6-1 -
TGTGCCAGCAGTCTAATCTGGACAGGGGCCGAAAAACTGTTTTTT CASSLIWTGAEKLFF TRBD1 TRBJ1-4 TRBV6-5 few
TGTGCCAGCAGCCATCAGACAGGTGGCCTCTCTGGAAACACCATATATTTT CASSHQTGGLSGNTIYF - TRBJ1-3 TRBV14 -
TGCACCAGCAGTAAAGGACAGGGTCATTACGAGCAGTACTTC CTSSKGQGHYEQYF - TRBJ2-7 TRBV1 -
TGTGCCAGCAGCGTAGGGGCTATTAATGAAAAACTGTTTTTT CASSVGAINEKLFF - TRBJ1-4 TRBV9 -
TGTGCCAGCAGCTTAGGCCAACAAGAGACCCAGTACTTC CASSLGQQETQYF - TRBJ2-5 TRBV13 -
TGTGCCAGCAGCTTGGTAGGACAGACAAATAATTCACCCCTCCACTTT CASSLVGQTNNSPLHF - TRBJ1-6 TRBV5-6 -
TGTGCCAGCATAACGAGGCGAGGCGTGAACACTGAAGCTTTCTTT CASITRRGVNTEAFF - TRBJ1-1 TRBV6-1 -
TGTGCCAGCAGCTCCCAGACAGGGTACGAGCAGTACTTC CASSSQTGYEQYF TRBD1 TRBJ2-7 TRBV7-6 few
TGTGCCAGCAGTGGCAGGGTGCGCAATCAGCCCCAGCATTTT CASSGRVRNQPQHF - TRBJ1-5 TRBV2 -
TGTGCCAGCAGCGTAGGAGCGGGTGACTACGAGCAGTACTTC CASSVGAGDYEQYF - TRBJ2-7 TRBV9 -
TGTGCCAGCAGCTTACTGTCTAGCAATCAGCCCCAGCATTTT CASSLLSSNQPQHF - TRBJ1-5 TRBV7-9 -
TGTGCCAGCAGCTCCCCTTTGGGGGGGAACACTGAAGCTTTCTTT CASSSPLGGNTEAFF - TRBJ1-1 TRBV7-6 -